What follows are 23 T cell receptor beta chains derived from one specimen sequenced in a study of blood T cell repertoires in COVID-19. The table came from immunoSEQ multiplex PCR; TCRdb's copy has only in-frame clones and leaves some out. The table has 150,000 or so clones, 65% to 90% seen once; the top ten hold 12%. Sequenced material: peripheral blood. These receptors all stem from a woman between 55 and 75 years old with COVID-19, enrolled during active disease.

The rearrangement joins TRBV6-5 to TRBJ2-1; the match to TRBD2 covers 9 bases. Looked up from germline, CDR1 is MNHEY and CDR2 is SVGAGI. Unmatched junction bases numbered 8, after V lost 4 bases and J lost 4 bases. This CDR3 is built from 16 residues. DNA for the CDR3: TGTGCCAGCAGTTTAGGGGCGGGAGGGAGGTACAATGAGCAGTTCTTC. Translation gives CASSLGAGGRYNEQFF.

The chain uses TRBV5-5 and TRBJ1-5; D gene unclear. This CDR3 region has 14 residues. Germline loops: CDR1 SGHKS, CDR2 YYEKEE (reference sequence). The V end lost 1 base, the J end lost 1 base, and 6 bases lay between the germline ends. In DNA form, the CDR3 reads TGTGCCAGCAGCTTGCGGTCAAGCAATCAGCCCCAGCATTTT. It specifies CASSLRSSNQPQHF. The variable domain in full, with the rest retrieved from reference TRBV5-5 and TRBJ1-5, is DAGVTQSPTHLIKTRGQQVTLRCSPISGHKSVSWYQQVLGQGPQFIFQYYEKEERGRGNFPDRFSARQFPNYSSELNVNALLLGDSALYLCASSLRSSNQPQHFGDGTRLSIL.

This clone was found once. V and J are TRBV3-1 (or the pseudogene TRBV3-2) and TRBJ2-2; the match to TRBD2 covers 9 bases. The V gene end was trimmed by 2 bases and the J gene end by 2 bases; junction bases not matched to a gene: 3. CDR1 is LGHDT, CDR2 YNNKEL, per germline (reference sequence). CDR3 length equals 16 residues. The CDR3 protein is CASSQTTSGNTGELFF. The CDR3 nucleotides are TGTGCCAGCAGCCAAACGACTAGCGGAAACACCGGGGAGCTGTTTTTT.

The gene calls are TRBV12-3 or TRBV12-4 and TRBJ1-1; TRBD1 might be the D (5 bases). The V end was cut by 5 bases, the J end by 7 bases, with 14 bases between. This CDR3 comprises 13 residues. The CDR3 region is CASSPARVGEAFF. For the CDR3, the DNA is TGTGCCAGCAGTCCAGCCAGGGTTGGTGAAGCTTTCTTT.

The rearrangement joins TRBV7-2 to TRBJ2-1; perhaps TRBD2 as D (5 bases). The V gene lost 4 bases and the J gene lost 9 bases, with 10 bases spanning the gap. The CDR3 loop spans 12 amino acids. Germline CDR1 SGHTA, CDR2 FQGNSA. The CDR3: CASSWLGVEQFF. For the CDR3, the DNA is TGTGCCAGCAGCTGGCTCGGGGTTGAGCAGTTCTTC.

The chain joins TRBV7-7 to TRBJ2-1; D is unresolved. The germline V gene has CDR1 SSHAT and CDR2 FNYEAQ (reference sequence). V lost 0 bases to trimming and J lost 0 bases, with 6 bases between them. The CDR3 contains 15 residues. CDR3 DNA sequence: TGTGCCAGCAGCTTAGCCGTATCCTCCTACAATGAGCAGTTCTTC. It is translated as CASSLAVSSYNEQFF.

This chain connects TRBV27 to TRBJ1-5; a possible D gene is TRBD1 (6 bases). The CDR3 has 13 residues. From germline, CDR1 is MNHEY and CDR2 SMNVEV (reference sequence). Trimming took off 10 bases at V and 0 bases at J, with 10 bases between the two ends. The CDR3 DNA sequence: TGTGCCACCTCAGGGGATAGCAATCAGCCCCAGCATTTT. It is translated as CATSGDSNQPQHF.

The chain joins TRBV7-8 to TRBJ1-2; 9 bases fit TRBD1. This CDR3 has 15 residues. CDR1 and CDR2 from the germline V gene are SGHVS and FQNEAQ. Trimming cost V 4 bases and J 7 bases; bases outside gene matches: 10. The CDR3 loop reads CASSSKTGGEGGYTF. In DNA, the CDR3 is TGTGCCAGCAGCTCGAAAACAGGGGGCGAGGGTGGCTACACCTTC.

The chain is built from TRBV5-1 and TRBJ2-1; 11 nucleotides agree with TRBD2. Germline CDR1 and CDR2: SGHRS and YFSETQ. Trimming took 4 bases from V and 4 from J; bases not matched to a gene: 4. CDR3 length: 15 amino acids. CDR3 sequence (DNA): TGCGCCAGCAGCAGTCTAGCGGGAGGTTACAATGAGCAGTTCTTC. Its translation: CASSSLAGGYNEQFF. The entire variable domain, with the rest obtained from reference TRBV5-1 and TRBJ2-1, is as follows: KAGVTQTPRYLIKTRGQQVTLSCSPISGHRSVSWYQQTPGQGLQFLFEYFSETQRNKGNFPGRFSGRQFSNSRSEMNVSTLELGDSALYLCASSSLAGGYNEQFFGPGTRLTVL.

This chain links TRBV6-5 with TRBJ1-2; D is uncertain. CDR1 and CDR2 from the germline V gene are MNHEY and SVGAGI. The V and J ends lost 2 bases and 6 bases respectively, with 16 bases between them. This CDR3 region has 15 residues. Here the CDR3 reads CASSYPGDASDGYTF. The CDR3 DNA reads as TGTGCCAGCAGTTACCCCGGAGATGCTTCGGATGGCTACACCTTC.

J is TRBJ1-3 and V is TRBV24-1, with 7 bases lining up with TRBD1. V lost 3 bases and J lost 3; bases outside the gene matches: 10. Germline values: CDR1 KGHDR, CDR2 SFDVKD. The CDR3 totals 17 residues. In DNA, the CDR3 is TGTGCCACCAGTGATGCCCCGGGACAGAAAGGTGGAAACACCATATATTTT. Translated: CATSDAPGQKGGNTIYF.

V and J are TRBV7-9 and TRBJ1-2; the D is unclear. The CDR3 length is 16 residues. The germline gives CDR1 SEHNR, CDR2 FQNEAQ (reference sequence). V was pared by 4 bases and J by 2 bases, with 17 bases between. CDR3 loop: CASSYSSRTGNYGYTF. The CDR3 DNA reads as TGTGCCAGCAGCTACTCTTCTAGGACGGGAAACTATGGCTACACCTTC.

This chain links TRBV15 with TRBJ2-1, with D perhaps matching TRBD1 (6 bases). CDR1 LNHNV and CDR2 YYDKDF come from the germline V gene (reference sequence). Trimming cost V 0 bases and J 8 bases, with 14 bases left between them. This CDR3 region has 15 residues. This CDR3 is CATSRDAGARDEQFF. Written as DNA, the CDR3 is TGTGCCACCAGCAGAGACGCAGGGGCACGGGATGAGCAGTTCTTC.

This sequence joins TRBV7-9 and TRBJ1-2, with D possibly TRBD1 on 5 matching bases. V lost 3 bases to trimming and J lost 1 base, with 15 bases between them. The CDR3 is made up of 16 amino acids. CDR1 is SEHNR, CDR2 FQNEAQ, per germline (reference sequence). The CDR3 sequence: CASSLWGVIFNYGYTF. The CDR3 DNA reads TGTGCCAGCAGCTTGTGGGGGGTTATCTTTAACTATGGCTACACCTTC.

This clone has just one count. This chain joins TRBV7-9 and TRBJ2-7; 7 bases agree with TRBD2. CDR1 is SEHNR and CDR2 is FQNEAQ in the germline V gene (reference sequence). V lost 5 bases to trimming and J lost 7 bases; unmatched junction nucleotides: 8. This CDR3 region has 13 residues. The CDR3 loop is CASSPLLGGEQYV. As DNA, the CDR3 is TGTGCCAGCAGCCCCCTGTTGGGAGGGGAGCAGTACGTC.

The chain's CDR3 is CASSPRGLAGTNEQFF. The DNA for the CDR3 is TGTGCCAGCAGCCCCCGCGGACTAGCGGGAACCAATGAGCAGTTCTTC. The V call is TRBV5-4, the J call TRBJ2-1; 12 nucleotides line up with TRBD2. Germline V gene lookup returns CDR1 SGHNT and CDR2 YYREEE (reference sequence). V lost 4 bases and J lost 6; bases outside the gene matches: 8. The CDR3 runs 16 residues.

CDR3 coding DNA: TGTGCCACCTCCTGGGCGCCACGGGAACAGCCCCAGCATTTT. Encoded protein: CATSWAPREQPQHF. The chain recombines TRBV6-4 with TRBJ1-5; D remains unclear. The CDR3 runs to 14 residues. The V end lost 10 bases, the J end lost 7 bases, and 20 bases lay between the germline ends. Germline CDR1 is MRHNA and CDR2 is SNTAGT.

The J gene is TRBJ2-5, the V gene TRBV7-9; 7 positions agree with TRBD2. The CDR3 totals 13 residues. CDR1 and CDR2 (germline): SEHNR, FQNEAQ (reference sequence). V shed 8 bases and J 4 bases; nucleotides not matched to a gene: 7. CDR3 in DNA: TGTGCCAGCCTTCGGACTAGTGGAGAGACCCAGTACTTC. Translating gives CASLRTSGETQYF. The full variable domain, rest sourced from reference TRBV7-9 and TRBJ2-5, is DTGVSQNPRHKITKRGQNVTFRCDPISEHNRLYWYRQTLGQGPEFLTYFQNEAQLEKSRLLSDRFSAERPKGSFSTLEIQRTEQGDSAMYLCASLRTSGETQYFGPGTRLLVL.

The J gene is TRBJ1-2, the V gene TRBV6-5; 7 bases map to TRBD1. The junction had 9 bases not matched to a gene; V was cut back by 6 bases and J by 2 bases. CDR3 size: 15 residues. The germline V gene has CDR1 MNHEY and CDR2 SVGAGI. The CDR3 DNA is TGTGCCAGCAGCCCCGACAGGGCGTCAAACTATGGCTACACCTTC. This translates into CASSPDRASNYGYTF.

This CDR3 reads CASTQERANTGELFF. The CDR3 DNA reads as TGTGCCAGCACGCAGGAAAGAGCGAACACCGGGGAGCTGTTTTTT. The chain links TRBV6-5 to TRBJ2-2; the D is unclear. The CDR3 contains 15 residues. Trimming shortened V by 7 bases and J by 0 bases, and 12 bases separated the two germline ends. Looked up from germline, CDR1 is MNHEY and CDR2 is SVGAGI.

This sequence joins TRBV6-5 and TRBJ1-5; TRBD1 matches 8 bases. Trimming removed 8 bases from V and 5 bases from J; junction bases left unmatched: 11. The CDR3 is 15 residues long. Germline-derived CDR1 and CDR2 are MNHEY and SVGAGI. The CDR3 sequence: CASDLQGARDQPQHF. CDR3 DNA sequence: TGTGCCAGCGACCTCCAGGGGGCGCGGGATCAGCCCCAGCATTTT.

This clone was recorded once. V and J are TRBV2 and TRBJ2-3; 10 bases agree with TRBD2. Germline CDR1 reads SNHLY; CDR2 reads FYNNEI. The CDR3 runs to 14 residues. Unmatched junction bases numbered 4, after V lost 4 bases and J lost 6 bases. The chain's CDR3 is CASSVSGGKDTQYF. The CDR3 DNA is TGTGCCAGCAGTGTTAGCGGGGGGAAGGATACGCAGTATTTT. Filled out from reference TRBV2 and TRBJ2-3, the complete variable domain reads EPEVTQTPSHQVTQMGQEVILRCVPISNHLYFYWYRQILGQKVEFLVSFYNNEISEKSEIFDDQFSVERPDGSNFTLKIRSTKLEDSAMYFCASSVSGGKDTQYFGPGTRLTVL.

The chain joins TRBV5-4 to TRBJ2-3, with D unresolved. V was trimmed by 3 bases and J by 1 base, leaving 15 bases between them. There are 16 residues in the CDR3. The germline CDR1 and CDR2 sequences are SGHNT and YYREEE (reference sequence). This CDR3 is CASSSPTVLGTDTQYF. CDR3 DNA: TGTGCCAGCAGCTCCCCGACTGTTTTAGGCACAGATACGCAGTATTTT. The full variable domain, completed using reference TRBV5-4 and TRBJ2-3, is ETGVTQSPTHLIKTRGQQVTLRCSSQSGHNTVSWYQQALGQGPQFIFQYYREEENGRGNFPPRFSGLQFPNYSSELNVNALELDDSALYLCASSSPTVLGTDTQYFGPGTRLTVL.